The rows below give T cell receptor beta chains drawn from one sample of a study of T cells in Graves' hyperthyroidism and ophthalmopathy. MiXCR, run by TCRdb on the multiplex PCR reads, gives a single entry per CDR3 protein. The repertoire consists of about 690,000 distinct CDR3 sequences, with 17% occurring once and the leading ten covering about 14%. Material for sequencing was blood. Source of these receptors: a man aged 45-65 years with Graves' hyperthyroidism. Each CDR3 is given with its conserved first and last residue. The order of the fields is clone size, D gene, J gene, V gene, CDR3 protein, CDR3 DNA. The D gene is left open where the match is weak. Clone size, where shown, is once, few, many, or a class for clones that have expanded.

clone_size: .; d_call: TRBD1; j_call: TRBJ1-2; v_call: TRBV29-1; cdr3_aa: CSVESRDRASYGYTF; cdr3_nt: TGCAGCGTTGAATCCAGGGACAGGGCCTCCTATGGCTACACCTTC
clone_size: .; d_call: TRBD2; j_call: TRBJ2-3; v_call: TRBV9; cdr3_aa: CASSDSGRPSTDTQYF; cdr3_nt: TGTGCCAGCAGCGATAGCGGGAGGCCGAGCACAGATACGCAGTATTTT
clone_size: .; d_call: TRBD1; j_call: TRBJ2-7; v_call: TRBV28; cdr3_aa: CASSRGQGTPYEQYF; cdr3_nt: TGTGCCAGCAGTCGGGGACAGGGGACACCCTACGAGCAGTACTTC
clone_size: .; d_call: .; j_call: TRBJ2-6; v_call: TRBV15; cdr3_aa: CATSRGPGGAGANVLTF; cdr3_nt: TGTGCCACCAGCAGAGGGCCAGGGGGGGCTGGGGCCAACGTCCTGACTTTC
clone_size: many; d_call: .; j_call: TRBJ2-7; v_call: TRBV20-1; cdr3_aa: CSASGIAPEQYF; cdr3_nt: TGCAGTGCTAGCGGGATAGCTCCCGAGCAGTACTTC
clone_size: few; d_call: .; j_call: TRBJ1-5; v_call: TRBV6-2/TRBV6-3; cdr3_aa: CASSYTGRGQPQHF; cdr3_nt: TGTGCCAGCAGTTACACAGGGAGAGGTCAGCCCCAGCATTTT
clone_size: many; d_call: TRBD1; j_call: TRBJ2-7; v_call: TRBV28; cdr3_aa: CASSFPRTGLFYEQYF; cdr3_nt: TGTGCCAGCAGTTTCCCCAGGACAGGTCTGTTCTACGAGCAGTACTTC
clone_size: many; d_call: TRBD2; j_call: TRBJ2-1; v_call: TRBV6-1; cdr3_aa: CASSKGTSERIQFF; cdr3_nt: TGTGCCAGCAGTAAAGGGACTAGCGAGAGGATCCAGTTCTTC
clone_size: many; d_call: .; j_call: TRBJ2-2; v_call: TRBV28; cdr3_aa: CASSFGYRDTGELFF; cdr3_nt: TGTGCCAGCAGTTTTGGGTACAGGGACACCGGGGAGCTGTTTTTT
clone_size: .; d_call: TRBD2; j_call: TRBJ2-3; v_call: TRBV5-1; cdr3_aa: CASSFTSGTTDTQYF; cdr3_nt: TGCGCCAGCAGCTTTACTAGCGGGACTACAGATACGCAGTATTTT
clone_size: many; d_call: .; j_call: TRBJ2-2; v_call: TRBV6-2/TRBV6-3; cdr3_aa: CASSLAGVTGELFF; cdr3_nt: TGTGCCAGCAGCCTCGCAGGGGTGACCGGGGAGCTGTTTTTT
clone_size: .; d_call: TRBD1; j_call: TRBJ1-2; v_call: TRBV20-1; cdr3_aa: CSARDQGTGWNYGYTF; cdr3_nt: TGCAGTGCTAGAGATCAGGGGACAGGGTGGAACTATGGCTACACCTTC
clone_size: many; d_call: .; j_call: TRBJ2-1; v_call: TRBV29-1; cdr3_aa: CSVEAGRGAYNEQFF; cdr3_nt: TGCAGCGTGGAAGCGGGTCGCGGCGCCTACAATGAGCAGTTCTTC
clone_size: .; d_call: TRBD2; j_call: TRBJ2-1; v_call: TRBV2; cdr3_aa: CASTVLAGGHNEQFF; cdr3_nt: TGTGCCAGCACCGTACTAGCGGGAGGCCACAATGAGCAGTTCTTC
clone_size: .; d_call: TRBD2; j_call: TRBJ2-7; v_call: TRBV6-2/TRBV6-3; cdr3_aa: CASSYGTSGSYRYEQYF; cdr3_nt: TGTGCCAGCAGTTACGGGACTAGCGGGAGTTACCGCTACGAGCAGTACTTC
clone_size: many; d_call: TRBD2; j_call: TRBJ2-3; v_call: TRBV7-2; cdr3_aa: CASRLSGPSTDTQYF; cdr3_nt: TGTGCCAGCAGACTTAGCGGGCCTAGCACAGATACGCAGTATTTT
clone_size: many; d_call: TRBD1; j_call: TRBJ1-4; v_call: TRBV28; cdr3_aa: CASSSPYPIQGYDEKLFF; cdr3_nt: TGTGCCAGCAGTTCCCCTTATCCCATACAGGGGTATGACGAAAAACTGTTTTTT
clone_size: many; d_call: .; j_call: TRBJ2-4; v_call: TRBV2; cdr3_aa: CASRQGPGNIQYF; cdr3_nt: TGTGCCAGCAGGCAGGGCCCCGGGAACATTCAGTACTTC
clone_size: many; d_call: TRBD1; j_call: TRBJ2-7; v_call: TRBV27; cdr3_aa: CASSRQTGQSIYEQYF; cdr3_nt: TGTGCCAGCAGCCGGCAAACGGGACAGTCTATTTACGAGCAGTACTTC
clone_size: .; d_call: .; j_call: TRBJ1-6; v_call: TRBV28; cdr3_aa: CASSLTGGDNSPLHF; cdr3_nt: TGTGCCAGCAGTTTAACCGGGGGCGATAATTCACCCCTCCACTTT
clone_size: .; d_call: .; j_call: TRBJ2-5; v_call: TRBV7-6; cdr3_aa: CASSLIREETQYF; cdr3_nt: TGTGCCAGCAGCTTAATCCGGGAAGAGACCCAGTACTTC
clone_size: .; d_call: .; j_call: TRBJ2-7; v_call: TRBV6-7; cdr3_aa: CASRWTIRDPYEQYF; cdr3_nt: TGTGCCAGCAGATGGACCATTCGAGACCCCTACGAGCAGTACTTC
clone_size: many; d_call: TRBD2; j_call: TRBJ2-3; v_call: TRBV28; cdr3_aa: CASSLPASGALTDTQYF; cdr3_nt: TGTGCCAGCAGTTTACCGGCTAGCGGAGCTCTCACAGATACGCAGTATTTT
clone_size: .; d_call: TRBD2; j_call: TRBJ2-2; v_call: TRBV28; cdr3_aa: CASSLAGTPTGELFF; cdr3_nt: TGTGCCAGCAGTCTAGCGGGTACCCCCACCGGGGAGCTGTTTTTT
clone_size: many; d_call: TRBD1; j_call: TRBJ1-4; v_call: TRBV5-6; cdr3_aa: CASGTGNNEKLFF; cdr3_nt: TGTGCCAGCGGGACAGGGAATAATGAAAAACTGTTTTTT
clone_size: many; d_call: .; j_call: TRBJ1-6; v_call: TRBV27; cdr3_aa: CASSRGGSPLHF; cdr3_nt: TGTGCCAGCAGTCGAGGGGGTTCACCCCTCCACTTT
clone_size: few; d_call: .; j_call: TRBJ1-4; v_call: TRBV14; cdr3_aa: CASSLPGAEKLFF; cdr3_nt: TGTGCCAGCAGCCTCCCAGGAGCCGAAAAACTGTTTTTT
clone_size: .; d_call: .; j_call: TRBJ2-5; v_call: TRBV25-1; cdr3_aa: CASRRGPQETQYF; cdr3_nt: TGTGCCAGCAGGAGAGGGCCCCAAGAGACCCAGTACTTC
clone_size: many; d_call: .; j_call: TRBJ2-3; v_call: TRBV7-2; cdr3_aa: CASSDGDSDTQYF; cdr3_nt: TGTGCCAGCAGTGACGGTGATTCAGATACGCAGTATTTT
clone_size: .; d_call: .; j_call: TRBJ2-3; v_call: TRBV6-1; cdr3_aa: CASSYAGIYTDTQYF; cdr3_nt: TGTGCCAGCAGTTACGCGGGAATATACACAGATACGCAGTATTTT
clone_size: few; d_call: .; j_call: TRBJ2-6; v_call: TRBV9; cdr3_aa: CASSGGRTVSSGANVLTF; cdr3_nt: TGTGCCAGCAGCGGGGGGAGGACAGTGTCCTCTGGGGCCAACGTCCTGACTTTC